This TCR beta chain came from a study of metastatic and nonmetastatic thyroid tumors. In the study overall: Patients with malignant and benign thyroid disease provided blood and tumor or nodule tissue, whose repertoires were compared.

Among the patients, none had received any treatment before thyroid surgery. Overall study findings and caveats: Reports indicated that malignant thyroid tumors showed significantly higher TCR beta diversity than benign nodules did, in blood and tumor.

Details on this clone: What it binds is unknown. The junction and the germline gene differ at one end; a read error may be behind it.

Methods used by the authors: Across clinicopathological groups, CDR3 differences served as the basis for building a distant-metastasis classifier for papillary thyroid cancer. With MiXCR, TCRdb called clones anew from the PCR reads. The V and J calls reflect TCRdb's pipeline rather than the authors' work. Among around 53,000 clones listed, roughly 20% were seen once. Sequencing input: blood. The receptor's source is a female donor with papillary thyroid cancer or a benign thyroid nodule (not recorded which). Some clones in this sample may be carry-over from other donors' samples.

This CDR3 reads CGSSILHPSNQTQHF. CDR3 DNA: TGTGGCAGTAGTATCTTACATCCTAGCAATCAGACCCAGCATTTT. The chain links TRBV19 to TRBJ1-5; D ambiguous. Germline values: CDR1 LNHDA, CDR2 SQIVND (reference sequence). This CDR3 spans 15 amino acids.